Reported below is one T cell receptor (beta chain). What it binds is not known. This entry comes from a study of OX40 agonist ivuxolimab in advanced cancers. Some clones are missing from TCRdb's copy, which holds only in-frame ones; the method was immunoSEQ multiplex PCR. Of 20,000 to 25,000 clones in the sample, 84% were seen once. Overall study results and limits: Determination of antigen specificity was not performed for the expanded peripheral T cells.

CDR3 length: 14 residues. Germline CDR1 is SGHTA and CDR2 is FQGTGA. The rearrangement links TRBV7-3 to TRBJ2-5; D may be TRBD1 or TRBD2 (5 bases each). The J call is uncertain, as TRBJ2-7 better fits the DNA end. The sample consisted of CD4+ or CD8+ T cells sorted from blood, taken in a trial of the OX40 agonist ivuxolimab. The TCR was taken from an adult with an advanced solid tumor such as melanoma, head and neck, liver or kidney cancer. The CDR3 loop is CASSPRWGSNEQYF. For the CDR3, the DNA is TGTGCCAGCAGCCCCAGATGGGGGTCCAACGAGCAGTACTTC.